This T cell receptor beta chain originates from a study of Graves' ophthalmopathy and Graves' hyperthyroidism (dated by TCRdb to 2017 to 2018). About the investigation overall: Peripheral blood was collected before any treatment was given, at the time of initial diagnosis. The independent validation cohort included 18 hyperthyroidism patients plus 17 patients who later progressed from hyperthyroidism to ophthalmopathy. The study used signatures of the TCR beta repertoire to tell Graves' ophthalmopathy apart from Graves' hyperthyroidism and to predict which patients would progress to ophthalmopathy. T-cell repertoires of thyroid tissue and blood were compared in 5 or 6 hyperthyroidism patients. In total, 135 blood samples were TCR-sequenced: fewer than 50 ophthalmopathy, under 85 hyperthyroidism and roughly 17 hyperthyroidism-to-ophthalmopathy patients. To explore V-J signatures that distinguish ophthalmopathy from hyperthyroidism, a discovery set of around 100 patients was enrolled, made up of 40 to 45 with ophthalmopathy and fewer than 60 with stable hyperthyroidism. Following sampling, methimazole starting at 30 mg daily was administered to hyperthyroidism patients, and high-dose intravenous methylprednisolone was administered to ophthalmopathy patients.

V is trimmed back by 6 bases and J by 5 bases, and the junction contains 11 bases that no gene match accounts for. Counted from cysteine to phenylalanine, this CDR3 has 15 amino acids. The only DNA kept is the CDR3, 45 bases in frame from the first base. According to the germline V gene, CDR1 reads SQVTM and CDR2 reads ANQGSEA. Ophthalmopathy patients had moderately to severely active disease, Clinical Activity Score of at least 3, NOSPECS grade of at least 4, and disease duration under 3 months. Patients with other autoimmune diseases, uncontrolled infections, pregnancy or lactation were excluded. Diagnosis relied on clinical symptoms, serum thyroxine, TRAb, thyroid ultrasound and orbital computed tomography. Using Ficoll-Paque density gradient centrifugation, PBMCs were isolated from 10 ml of fresh peripheral blood. Trizol reagent was used to extract the total RNA, and its quality was then checked on an Agilent 2100 Bioanalyzer.

For repertoire sequencing, TCR beta CDR3 regions were amplified from RNA transcripts. A first-round RT-PCR used HTBI primers with the Qiagen OneStep RT-PCR kit, followed by a second-round multiplex PCR, size selection and purification. Libraries were sequenced paired-end with 100 bp reads on an Illumina HiSeq2000. For the original study's pipeline: SOAPnuke was used to process the reads, throwing out any read that had adapters, had uncalled bases, had a mean Phred below 15, or lacked an exact constant-primer or identifier match. High-quality paired reads were merged with COPE v1.2.5. Unique nucleotide sequences were defined as clonotypes and aligned to IMGT TRB V, D and J references using MiTCR v1.1. The analysis was limited to V-J combinations with a frequency above 0.0001, which together covered around 99% of the repertoires. A TCR clonal expansion and chaos score per V-J combination was defined as the ratio of F50 clonal expansion to chaos observed in the TCRdist matrix. Welch's t-statistics and random forest were used to narrow the features down to 13 V-J combinations, which were then fed into a naive Bayes classifier. The Morisita-Horn index was used to measure how similar the thyroid and blood repertoires were. TCRdb reran the public reads through fastp at Q25 and MiXCR, keeping productive beta chains. Here each entry gathers all rows of one CDR3 protein and keeps the most common genes and DNA. The V and J calls were determined by TCRdb, not by the authors. This sample lists hundreds of thousands of distinct CDR3 sequences; about 38% were detected once. Around 3% of the sample goes to the ten largest clones.

Overall study outcomes, separate from this receptor: Sample size was not statistically predetermined, and group allocation was not concealed from the investigators. The 13-signature model separated ophthalmopathy from stable hyperthyroidism with approximately 88% sensitivity and approximately 81% specificity in cross-validation, and 80%/75% in the test set. In validation, the model predicted ophthalmopathy progression with nearly 71% sensitivity and approximately 78% specificity; 12 predicted patients were CT-confirmed with GO in a median of about 6.1 months. Most of the expanded thyroid clonotypes with a frequency above 0.001 were also detected in blood, and it was suggested that the thyroid immune response may be reflected by blood repertoires.

This clonotype was counted ten times or more. This receptor's antigen is unknown. Base-call qualities are not available, and no considerably larger clone is one nucleotide away. This clonotype was obtained from an adult man with Graves' ophthalmopathy. The sequence joins TRBV29-1 to TRBJ2-2; TRBD2 matches 8 bases in the middle. Material: peripheral blood. The bases read TGCAGCGTCCCGGGGGGGCGGGAAGGAACCGGGGAGCTGTTTTTT. This codes for CSVPGGREGTGELFF.